These T cell receptor beta chains were read from a single sample in a study of T cells in severe cutaneous drug reactions. TCRdb re-analyzed the multiplex PCR reads; it lists each CDR3 protein once, without DNA. This sample's table reports 9,900 or so distinct CDR3 sequences. Sequences were obtained from cells from a skin blister. These receptors came from a human donor with Stevens-Johnson syndrome, a severe cutaneous drug reaction. Each CDR3 is given with its conserved first and last residue. Not all rows give a size; the values are once, few, many and, for expanded clones, a class.

v_call,clone_size,j_call,cdr3_aa
TRBV20-1,.,TRBJ2-1,CSALGLSSGGASSYNEQFF
TRBV20-1,medium-sized,TRBJ1-6,CSAGTVNSPLHF
TRBV4-1,.,TRBJ1-2,CASSQDLAGGNGYTF
TRBV29-1,.,TRBJ2-1,CSAGTSGLREQFF
TRBV20-1,.,TRBJ2-1,CSARDIGTIYEQFF
TRBV29-1,.,TRBJ2-3,CSVGGLEADTQYF
TRBV29-1,.,TRBJ1-4,CSVSRQGSVEKLFF
TRBV29-1,.,TRBJ2-1,CSAETDRVAYNEQFF
TRBV20-1,.,TRBJ2-7,CSAGGGSNEQYF
TRBV27,medium-sized,TRBJ2-7,CASSRLGSGASYEQYF
TRBV29-1,.,TRBJ2-3,CSVAPFVGGGEQYF
TRBV29-1,medium-sized,TRBJ1-1,CSVETNTEAFF
TRBV29-1,.,TRBJ2-5,CSAGLAGGETQYF
TRBV20-1,.,TRBJ2-5,CSVRRDQETQYF
TRBV29-1,.,TRBJ2-5,CSVEFVAGGQETQYF
TRBV20-1,.,TRBJ2-1,CSARSQDRSYNEQFF
TRBV20-1,.,TRBJ2-1,CSASPPRDLGNEQFF
TRBV20-1,medium-sized,TRBJ2-7,CSARDLTYEQYF
TRBV20-1,.,TRBJ1-4,CSADDRLTPTNEKLFF
TRBV20-1,.,TRBJ1-2,CSARDRRPGGYTF
TRBV29-1,.,TRBJ1-1,CSVDGGSEAFF
TRBV29-1,.,TRBJ2-1,CSGGRDRGNEQFF
TRBV19,.,TRBJ2-7,CASSIEWDRPYEQYF
TRBV28,.,TRBJ1-3,CASSRPNSGNTIYF
TRBV29-1,.,TRBJ1-2,CSSPGDGNGYTF
TRBV20-1,.,TRBJ1-2,CSARGRTGNYGYTF
TRBV20-1,.,TRBJ1-1,CRLGRDTEAFF
TRBV20-1,.,TRBJ2-1,CSASLGSAPFF
TRBV20-1,.,TRBJ2-2,CSARDLRGNTGELFF
TRBV20-1,.,TRBJ2-7,CSANLAGSYEQYF
TRBV29-1,.,TRBJ2-3,CSVEDHKGGATDTQYF
TRBV29-1,.,TRBJ1-1,CSVPPVANTEAFF
TRBV29-1,.,TRBJ1-1,CSVLITGGSTYAFF
TRBV29-1,.,TRBJ1-1,CSVAWGLDTEAFF
TRBV7-7,.,TRBJ2-7,CASSLGVAYEQYF
TRBV29-1,.,TRBJ1-1,CSVSDVWDTEAFF
TRBV20-1,.,TRBJ2-3,CSATPFVGTDTQYF
TRBV29-1,.,TRBJ2-3,CSALGQANTDTQYF
TRBV29-1,.,TRBJ2-7,CSVVGTSGSEQYF
TRBV29-1,.,TRBJ1-3,CSVWGGGTGRGNTIYF